This TCR beta chain was profiled in a study of spatial heterogeneity in lung cancer. Documented time point: sample taken at primary tumor resection. Notes on the study in general: Tumor mutation count correlated with how many alpha and beta TCRs expanded intratumorally.

TCRdb redid the calling of the 5' RACE reads with MiXCR, one entry per CDR3 protein. The sample shows 5,200 or so distinct CDR3 sequences, roughly 4% of them seen only once. V was trimmed by 7 bases and J by 0 bases, leaving 13 bases between them. Germline V gene lookup returns CDR1 SNHLY and CDR2 FYNNEI. The CDR3 runs to 15 residues. This clonotype was detected only a few times. Its antigen remains unknown. This clonotype was obtained from a female donor with early-stage non-small cell lung cancer. The source material was lung tumor tissue, sampled at surgery. V usage is TRBV2 and J usage is TRBJ1-5; D is possibly TRBD1 (5 bases). The CDR3 sequence is CASKGGDYSNQPQHF. CDR3 DNA sequence: TGTGCCAGCAAAGGAGGGGATTATAGCAATCAGCCCCAGCATTTT.